The 21 T cell receptor beta chains in this list originate from one sample, sequenced in a study of CD8 T cells in ankylosing spondylitis. MiXCR, run by TCRdb on the 5' RACE reads, gives a single entry per CDR3 protein. This table has about 140,000 distinct CDR3 sequences, roughly 7.7% appearing once. Sequenced material: synovial fluid, either unsorted or a sorted T cell fraction (not recorded which). The receptors here all came from a male donor with ankylosing spondylitis.

This clonotype was counted many times. This sequence joins TRBV20-1 and TRBJ1-1; unclear D gene. CDR3 length equals 15 residues. Trimming removed 1 base at V and 1 base at J, with 13 bases between. Looked up from germline, CDR1 is DFQATT and CDR2 is SNEGSKA (reference sequence). CDR3 sequence (DNA): TGCAGTGCTAGAGGTCACTCCGCGGCGAACACTGAAGCTTTCTTT. Protein sequence: CSARGHSAANTEAFF.

This clonotype was recorded many times. The V gene is TRBV20-1, the J gene TRBJ2-3, with 11 bases lining up with TRBD2. V was clipped by 4 bases and J by 0 bases; unmatched bases: 6. Germline lookup yields CDR1 DFQATT and CDR2 SNEGSKA (reference sequence). The CDR3 is made up of 16 amino acids. CDR3 region: CSANLAGGGSTDTQYF. The CDR3 DNA sequence: TGCAGTGCTAATCTAGCGGGAGGAGGTAGCACAGATACGCAGTATTTT.

This clonotype was seen many times. The chain uses TRBV18 and TRBJ2-6; the D call may be TRBD1 or TRBD2 (5 bases each). CDR3 length: 16 residues. Germline loops: CDR1 KGHSH, CDR2 LQKENI. Trimming stripped 4 bases from V and 0 bases from J, with 10 bases between. The CDR3 loop reads CASSRDASSGANVLTF. The CDR3 region has the DNA TGTGCCAGCTCACGGGACGCCAGCTCTGGGGCCAACGTCCTGACTTTC.

This clonotype came up many times. The chain carries TRBV6-5 and TRBJ2-3; D remains ambiguous. Trimming took 4 bases from V and 1 from J, leaving 6 bases between them. Germline lookup yields CDR1 MNHEY and CDR2 SVGAGI. CDR3 length: 13 residues. The CDR3 region is CASSFKRTDTQYF. The DNA for the CDR3 is TGTGCCAGCAGTTTTAAACGCACAGATACGCAGTATTTT.

This clonotype was observed many times. V and J are TRBV15 and TRBJ1-1; 8 positions match TRBD1. V shed 3 bases, J shed 1 base, and the junction held 1 base outside the gene matches. The CDR3 has 14 residues. Germline V gives CDR1 LNHNV, CDR2 YYDKDF (reference sequence). CDR3 in DNA: TGTGCCACCAGCAGTCAGGGGGCGAACACTGAAGCTTTCTTT. As protein: CATSSQGANTEAFF.

This clonotype has at least ten counts. This chain joins TRBV5-1 and TRBJ1-5; D is perhaps TRBD1 (6 bases). The V gene lost 2 bases and the J gene lost 6 bases, with 15 bases spanning the gap. Germline V gene sequence: CDR1 SGHRS, CDR2 YFSETQ. This CDR3 is built from 15 residues. The CDR3 protein is CASSFGTGFGQPQHF. CDR3 DNA: TGCGCCAGCAGCTTCGGTACAGGGTTCGGTCAGCCCCAGCATTTT.

The chain couples TRBV18 to TRBJ2-1; either TRBD1 or TRBD2 may fit D (5 bases each). Germline values: CDR1 KGHSH, CDR2 LQKENI. V was shortened by 8 bases and J by 7 bases, with 15 bases between the two germline ends. The CDR3 length is 13 residues. CDR3 protein: CASSPGTSNEQFF. CDR3 DNA sequence: TGTGCCAGCAGCCCGGGGACGTCGAATGAGCAGTTCTTC.

Many counts were recorded for this clonotype. This chain uses TRBV5-1 with TRBJ2-7; 11 bases align to TRBD2. The CDR3 consists of 16 residues. Germline V gives CDR1 SGHRS, CDR2 YFSETQ. J lost 3 bases, V lost 3 bases, and 8 bases had no gene match. DNA for the CDR3: TGCGCCAGCAGCTCGGCTACTAGCGGGAGAGGCTACGAGCAGTACTTC. Translation gives CASSSATSGRGYEQYF.

This clonotype has a count of ten or more. V and J are TRBV28 and TRBJ1-2, with a possible D match to TRBD1 (6 bases). Trimming cost V 4 bases and J 8 bases, with 17 bases left between them. The CDR3 has 14 amino acids. Per the germline V gene, CDR1 is MDHEN and CDR2 is SYDVKM. CDR3 protein: CASSSGDAARGYTF. CDR3 coding DNA: TGTGCCAGCAGTTCAGGGGATGCGGCTAGAGGCTACACCTTC.

This chain uses TRBV20-1 with TRBJ2-5, with TRBD2 identical over 8 bases. The V and J ends lost 6 bases and 7 bases, in that order; junction bases with no gene match: 7. This CDR3 region has 12 residues. Per germline, CDR1 DFQATT and CDR2 SNEGSKA (reference sequence). The CDR3 nucleotides are TGCAGTGCGTCCAGCGGGGGTCGGACCCAGTACTTC. Translated, it gives CSASSGGRTQYF.

The chain couples TRBV19 to TRBJ1-2; TRBD1 matches at 7 bases. With 7 bases clipped from V and 4 bases from J, the junction kept 9 bases outside the gene matches. The germline gives CDR1 LNHDA, CDR2 SQIVND (reference sequence). The CDR3 is 14 amino acids. Written as DNA, the CDR3 is TGTGCCAGTACCAAGGAACGGGACAGCTATGGCTACACCTTC. Translation: CASTKERDSYGYTF.

Many counts were recorded for this clonotype. The V gene is TRBV10-3, the J gene TRBJ1-2; the D is unclear. In germline, CDR1 is ENHRY, CDR2 SYGVKD. The CDR3 is made up of 14 amino acids. The V gene lost 6 bases and the J gene lost 8 bases, with 19 bases spanning the gap. CDR3 in amino acids: CAISGVSRPGGYTF. The CDR3 coding sequence is TGTGCCATCAGCGGAGTATCCCGCCCCGGAGGCTACACCTTC.

This clonotype was seen repeatedly, ten times or more. The chain carries TRBV15 and TRBJ2-5, with D possibly matching TRBD1 (5 bases). Germline V lookup: CDR1 LNHNV, CDR2 YYDKDF (reference sequence). This CDR3 region has 14 residues. V lost 5 bases and J 1 base, leaving 11 bases between the germline ends. CDR3 in amino acids: CATSPGRVQETQYF. CDR3 coding DNA: TGTGCCACCAGCCCAGGCAGGGTCCAAGAGACCCAGTACTTC.

This clonotype was picked up one time. This chain links TRBV28 with TRBJ1-4; D is perhaps TRBD1 (6 bases). This CDR3 has 18 residues. Germline V lookup: CDR1 MDHEN, CDR2 SYDVKM. The germline V and J ends were trimmed by 1 base and 13 bases, with 28 bases remaining between them. Written as DNA, the CDR3 is TGTGCCAGCAGTTTATTCGGTACCGCAGGGGATGCTCGCCTGGGACTGTTTTTT. Translated: CASSLFGTAGDARLGLFF.

This clonotype showed up many times. The chain employs TRBV28 and TRBJ2-7; either TRBD1 or TRBD2 may supply D (5 bases each). This CDR3 contains 16 residues. Germline V lookup: CDR1 MDHEN, CDR2 SYDVKM. V dropped 6 bases and J dropped 0 bases, with 18 bases sitting between them. CDR3 nucleotide sequence: TGTGCCAGCAGCCCAACCCCCTGGGGGAGCTCCTACGAGCAGTACTTC. Encoded protein: CASSPTPWGSSYEQYF.

The chain is built from TRBV10-3 and TRBJ2-5, with a possible D match to TRBD2 (5 bases). The germline CDR1 and CDR2 sequences are ENHRY and SYGVKD. V lost 10 bases and J 7 bases, leaving 16 bases between the germline ends. This CDR3 contains 12 residues. CDR3 region: CATGGPSRTQYF. The CDR3 bases are TGTGCCACCGGAGGACCTTCTCGGACCCAGTACTTC.

J is TRBJ2-7 and V is TRBV20-1; D unresolved. Trimming left V 0 bases short and J 3 bases short, with 6 bases between. Germline loops: CDR1 DFQATT, CDR2 SNEGSKA (reference sequence). CDR3 length: 12 amino acids. CDR3 nucleotides: TGCAGTGCTAGAGATCTTTACTACGAGCAGTACTTC. Translating it yields CSARDLYYEQYF.

The table lists this clonotype with many counts. This sequence joins TRBV12-3 or TRBV12-4 and TRBJ1-4; D not certain. This CDR3 has 16 residues. V was pared by 8 bases and J by 0 bases, with 16 bases between. CDR3 sequence (DNA): TGTGCCAGCCGAAAATCCGAAATCGCAACTAATGAAAAACTGTTTTTT. This sequence encodes CASRKSEIATNEKLFF.

This clonotype has ten or more counts. The V call is TRBV5-5, the J call TRBJ2-3, with D tentatively TRBD1 or TRBD2 (6 bases each). CDR1 is SGHKS and CDR2 is YYEKEE in the germline V gene (reference sequence). Trimming took off 4 bases at V and 14 bases at J, with 20 bases between the two ends. The CDR3 covers 13 residues. CDR3 loop: CASSLLGGLGVYF. CDR3 DNA: TGTGCCAGCAGCCTCCTCGGGGGCTTGGGAGTGTATTTT.

This clonotype was seen a few times. The chain uses TRBV18 and TRBJ2-1; D may be TRBD1 or TRBD2 (5 bases each). The CDR3 consists of 15 residues. Deletions cut 6 bases from V and 7 bases from J, with 19 bases between. CDR1 and CDR2 from the germline V gene are KGHSH and LQKENI. CDR3 sequence reads: CASSFTWDLGNEQFF. In DNA form, the CDR3 reads TGTGCCAGCTCGTTTACATGGGACCTTGGGAATGAGCAGTTCTTC. Complete variable domain (other parts from reference TRBV18 and TRBJ2-1): NAGVMQNPRHLVRRRGQEARLRCSPMKGHSHVYWYRQLPEEGLKFMVYLQKENIIDESGMPKERFSAEFPKEGPSILRIQQVVRGDSAAYFCASSFTWDLGNEQFFGPGTRLTVL.

This clonotype was seen many times. The chain couples TRBV4-1 to TRBJ1-2, with D possibly TRBD1 on 5 matching bases. The V and J ends lost 1 base and 8 bases respectively, with 14 bases between them. This CDR3 has 14 residues. Germline V gives CDR1 MGHRA, CDR2 YSYEKL. DNA for the CDR3: TGCGCCAGCAGCCAAGTCAGGGCGGTGGTCGGCTACACCTTC. Protein: CASSQVRAVVGYTF.